The 13 T cell receptor beta chains below come from one sample, sequenced in a study of T cells after yellow fever vaccination. TCRdb independently ran MiXCR on the 5' RACE reads; one entry per CDR3 protein. The data show 250,000 to 350,000 distinct CDR3 sequences, 8.7% seen once. The material was CD4+ T cells sorted from PBMCs, obtained 5 days after the yellow fever booster vaccination. These receptors were obtained from a man between 18 and 35 years old who received the YFV17D yellow fever vaccine.

This clonotype came up a few times. The genes are TRBV30 and TRBJ2-3; D uncertain. Looked up from germline, CDR1 is GTSNPN and CDR2 is SVGIG (reference sequence). V shed 6 bases and J shed 6 bases, with 16 bases lying between them. The CDR3 has 13 amino acids. CDR3 nucleotides: TGTGCCTGTAGCTGGGGTCCGCCCGATACGCAGTATTTT. Translating gives CACSWGPPDTQYF.

The chain employs TRBV27 and TRBJ1-1, with TRBD1 matching 8 bases. Germline CDR1 reads MNHEY; CDR2 reads SMNVEV (reference sequence). The length of the CDR3 is 13 residues. The trim removed 5 bases at V and 10 bases at J, leaving 9 bases unmatched. CDR3: CASSPQDREGAFF. As DNA, the CDR3 is TGTGCCAGCAGTCCTCAGGACAGGGAGGGAGCTTTCTTT.

The gene calls are TRBV5-1 and TRBJ2-1, with D possibly being TRBD2 (6 bases). The CDR3 is made up of 15 amino acids. Germline V gene sequence: CDR1 SGHRS, CDR2 YFSETQ. The V end lost 4 bases, the J end lost 5 bases, and 16 bases lay between the germline ends. DNA of the CDR3: TGCGCCAGCAGCAAGGGGAGGCTGGGGAACAATGAGCAGTTCTTC. Translation gives CASSKGRLGNNEQFF.

The chain combines TRBV5-5 with TRBJ2-5; 8 nucleotides agree with TRBD1. The CDR3 is made up of 14 amino acids. V shed 1 base and J 5 bases; nucleotides not matched to a gene: 4. Germline V gives CDR1 SGHKS, CDR2 YYEKEE (reference sequence). The CDR3 DNA sequence: TGTGCCAGCAGCTTGCCAGGGGGCTGGGAGACCCAGTACTTC. This gives the protein CASSLPGGWETQYF.

This clonotype came up a few times. The chain is built from TRBV10-3 and TRBJ2-1; D is tentatively TRBD1 or TRBD2 (5 bases each). This CDR3 contains 15 residues. CDR1 ENHRY and CDR2 SYGVKD come from the germline V gene. V lost 7 bases and J 6 bases, leaving 19 bases between the germline ends. CDR3 DNA sequence: TGTGCCATCAATCCGCGGGCAGGGTTAGGCAATGAGCAGTTCTTC. This encodes CAINPRAGLGNEQFF.

J is TRBJ2-7 and V is TRBV19; weak D call: TRBD2 (7 bases). There are 15 residues in the CDR3. Trimming removed 7 bases from V and 6 bases from J, with 22 bases in between. Germline V CDR1 and CDR2: LNHDA, SQIVND (reference sequence). The CDR3, as DNA: TGTGCCAGTACCCCTGGGGGGGCCTCCTTTCGCGAGCAGTACTTC. Its protein is CASTPGGASFREQYF.

This clonotype was counted only a few times. The V call is TRBV5-5, the J call TRBJ1-4; no definite D call. V dropped 1 base and J dropped 7 bases, with 8 bases sitting between them. Germline values: CDR1 SGHKS, CDR2 YYEKEE (reference sequence). CDR3 length: 13 amino acids. The DNA of the CDR3 is TGTGCCAGCAGCTTGCCTTCGGGTGAAAAACTGTTTTTT. Translation: CASSLPSGEKLFF.

This clonotype occurred a few times. The chain recombines TRBV12-3 or TRBV12-4 with TRBJ1-3; D is undetermined. The CDR3 totals 13 residues. V dropped 4 bases and J dropped 6 bases, with 10 bases sitting between them. The CDR3 loop reads CASSSFSENTIYF. Here the CDR3 DNA reads TGTGCCAGCAGTTCATTTTCGGAAAACACCATATATTTT.

At least ten counts were recorded for this clonotype. This sequence joins TRBV10-3 and TRBJ1-5; D not certain. This CDR3 comprises 14 residues. The V end was cut by 3 bases, the J end by 7 bases, with 13 bases between. The germline V gene has CDR1 ENHRY and CDR2 SYGVKD. The CDR3 sequence is CAISDRQDGQPQHF. DNA of the CDR3: TGTGCCATCAGTGACCGGCAGGACGGGCAGCCCCAGCATTTT.

In its sample, this clonotype was seen many times. This sequence joins TRBV6-5 and TRBJ2-1; 7 positions agree with TRBD1. Germline CDR1 MNHEY, CDR2 SVGAGI. V lost 6 bases, J lost 4 bases, and 3 bases stayed unmatched. This CDR3 comprises 13 residues. In DNA form, the CDR3 reads TGTGCCAGCAGGGGGACAGTTTACAATGAGCAGTTCTTC. This gives the protein CASRGTVYNEQFF.

The table lists this clonotype with many counts. This chain joins TRBV6-2 or TRBV6-3 and TRBJ2-1, with D maybe TRBD2 (7 bases). V was shortened by 2 bases and J by 9 bases, with 14 bases between the two germline ends. The length of the CDR3 is 14 residues. Germline V lookup: CDR1 MNHEY, CDR2 SVGEGT. CDR3 residues: CASSYAGGPLEQFF. Here the CDR3 DNA reads TGTGCCAGCAGTTACGCCGGGGGGCCGCTTGAGCAGTTCTTC.

This clonotype came up a few times. The rearrangement links TRBV7-2 to TRBJ2-3; 8 nucleotides align to TRBD2. The germline gives CDR1 SGHTA, CDR2 FQGNSA. V was pared by 5 bases and J by 4 bases, with 8 bases of the junction left unmatched. The CDR3 consists of 15 residues. The CDR3 sequence: CASSLNSGASDTQYF. CDR3 nucleotides: TGTGCCAGCAGCCTTAATAGCGGGGCCTCAGATACGCAGTATTTT.

This clonotype was observed at least ten times. This chain connects TRBV18 to TRBJ1-1, with TRBD1 as a possible D gene (6 bases). The germline V gene has CDR1 KGHSH and CDR2 LQKENI. The CDR3 extends over 13 amino acids. V was pared by 3 bases and J by 8 bases, with 13 bases between. CDR3 amino acids: CASSPQGGQEAFF. The CDR3 DNA sequence: TGTGCCAGCTCACCTCAGGGAGGACAGGAAGCTTTCTTT.